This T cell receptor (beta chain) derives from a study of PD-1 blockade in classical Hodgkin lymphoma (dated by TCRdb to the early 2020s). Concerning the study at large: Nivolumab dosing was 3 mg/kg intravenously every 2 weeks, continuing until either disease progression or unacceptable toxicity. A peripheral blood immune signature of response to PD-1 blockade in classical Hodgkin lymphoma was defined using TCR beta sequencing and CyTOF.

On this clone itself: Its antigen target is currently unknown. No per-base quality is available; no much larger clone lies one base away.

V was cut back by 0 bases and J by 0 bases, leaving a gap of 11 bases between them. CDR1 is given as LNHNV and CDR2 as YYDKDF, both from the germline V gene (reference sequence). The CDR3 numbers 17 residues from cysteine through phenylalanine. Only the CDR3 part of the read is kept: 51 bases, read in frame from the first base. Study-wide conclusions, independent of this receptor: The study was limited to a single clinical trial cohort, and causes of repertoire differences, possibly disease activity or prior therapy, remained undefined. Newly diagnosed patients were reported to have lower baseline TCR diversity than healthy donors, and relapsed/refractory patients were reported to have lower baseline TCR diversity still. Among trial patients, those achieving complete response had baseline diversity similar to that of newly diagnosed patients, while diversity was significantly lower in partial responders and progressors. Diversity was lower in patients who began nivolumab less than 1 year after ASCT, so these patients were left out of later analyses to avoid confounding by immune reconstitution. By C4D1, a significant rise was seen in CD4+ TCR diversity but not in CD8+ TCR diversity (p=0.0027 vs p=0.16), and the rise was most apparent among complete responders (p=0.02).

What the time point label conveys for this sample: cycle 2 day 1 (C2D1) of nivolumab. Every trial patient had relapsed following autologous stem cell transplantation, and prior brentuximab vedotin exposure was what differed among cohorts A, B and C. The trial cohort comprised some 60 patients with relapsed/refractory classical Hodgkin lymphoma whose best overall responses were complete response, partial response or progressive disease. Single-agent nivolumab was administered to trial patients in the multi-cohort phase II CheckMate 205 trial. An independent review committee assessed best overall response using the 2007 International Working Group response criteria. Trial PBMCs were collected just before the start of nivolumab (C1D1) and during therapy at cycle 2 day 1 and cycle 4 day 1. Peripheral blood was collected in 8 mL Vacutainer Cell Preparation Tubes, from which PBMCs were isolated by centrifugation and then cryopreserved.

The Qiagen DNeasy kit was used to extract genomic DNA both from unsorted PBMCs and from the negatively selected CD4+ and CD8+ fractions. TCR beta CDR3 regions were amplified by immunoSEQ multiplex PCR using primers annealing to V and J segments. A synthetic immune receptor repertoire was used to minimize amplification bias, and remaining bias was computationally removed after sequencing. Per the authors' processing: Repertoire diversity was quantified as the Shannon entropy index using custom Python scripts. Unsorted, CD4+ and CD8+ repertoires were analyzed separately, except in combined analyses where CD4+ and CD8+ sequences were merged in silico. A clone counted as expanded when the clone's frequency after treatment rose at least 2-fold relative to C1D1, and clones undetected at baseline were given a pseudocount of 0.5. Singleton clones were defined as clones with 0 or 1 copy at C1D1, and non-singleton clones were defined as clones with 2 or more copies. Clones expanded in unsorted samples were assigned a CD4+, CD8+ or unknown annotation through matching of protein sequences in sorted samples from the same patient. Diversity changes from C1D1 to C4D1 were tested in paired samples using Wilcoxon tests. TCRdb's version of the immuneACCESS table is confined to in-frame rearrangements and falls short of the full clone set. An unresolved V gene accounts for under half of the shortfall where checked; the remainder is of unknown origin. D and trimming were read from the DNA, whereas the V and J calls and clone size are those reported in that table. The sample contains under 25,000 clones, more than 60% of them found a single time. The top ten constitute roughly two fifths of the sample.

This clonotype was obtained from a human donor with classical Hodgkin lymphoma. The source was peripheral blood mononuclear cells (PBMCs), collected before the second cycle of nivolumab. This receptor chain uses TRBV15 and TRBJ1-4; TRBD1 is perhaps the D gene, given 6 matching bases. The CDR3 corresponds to CATSRDVGTSTNEKLFF. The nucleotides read TGTGCCACCAGCAGAGACGTGGGGACATCAACTAATGAAAAACTGTTTTTT.